This TCR beta chain was retrieved from a study of shared clonotypes between healthy human individuals. Study as a whole: Donors had three CD4 naive, three CD4 memory, two CD8 naive and one CD8 memory plate apiece.

This clone was seen only once. What it binds is unknown. Profiling relied on immunoSEQ multiplex PCR, and the TCRdb table lists in-frame clones only, not all of them. The sample shows about 2.4 million clones, 80% to 95% of them seen only once. The CDR3 sequence is 14 residues long. Germline assignment: CDR1 SGDLS and CDR2 YYNGEE. The ends lost 3 bases at V and 8 bases at J; junction bases unmatched: 4. General observations from the study: In the sorted subsets, rarefaction showed sequencing was incomplete despite large depth.

This TCR came from a man aged 18-30 years in good health. Some clones in this sample may be carry-over from other donors' samples. V usage is TRBV9 and J usage is TRBJ1-4; 10 bases agree with TRBD1. The sequencing input was naive CD4+ T cells from PBMCs. Subset defined: CD45RA+ positively selected. The CDR3 nucleotides read TGTGCCAGCAGCGCGACAGGGGGCAGGGAAAAACTGTTTTTT. This sequence encodes CASSATGGREKLFF.